This T cell receptor beta chain was observed in a study of radiotherapy plus CTLA-4 blockade in lung cancer. Study overall: Of the patients, 15% to 20% showed objective responses and 31% attained disease control. Study-wide results and limits: Expansion of tumor-derived TCR clones was observed in blood after radiotherapy plus ipilimumab.

To note about this clone: The target antigen is unknown.

Chemo-refractory metastatic non-small-cell lung cancer patients underwent focal radiation alongside CTLA-4 blockade with ipilimumab. CDR1 is SGHRS, CDR2 YFSETQ, per germline. V lost 1 base and J lost 3; bases outside the gene matches: 6. The CDR3 has 17 amino acids. Generated by immunoSEQ multiplex PCR, the TCRdb table keeps only in-frame clones and is missing some. Seen here are more than 100,000 clones, 70% to 90% observed once, and the top ten hold roughly 7%. Material: peripheral blood, obtained from a patient treated with radiotherapy plus ipilimumab. This receptor was obtained from a human donor with non-small cell lung cancer that progressed on radiotherapy plus ipilimumab. The J gene is TRBJ2-6, the V gene TRBV5-1, with 8 bases aligning to TRBD2. CDR3 in amino acids: CASSLLAGGGGANVLTF. The CDR3 DNA is TGCGCCAGCAGCTTGCTGGCGGGAGGAGGTGGGGCCAACGTCCTGACTTTC.